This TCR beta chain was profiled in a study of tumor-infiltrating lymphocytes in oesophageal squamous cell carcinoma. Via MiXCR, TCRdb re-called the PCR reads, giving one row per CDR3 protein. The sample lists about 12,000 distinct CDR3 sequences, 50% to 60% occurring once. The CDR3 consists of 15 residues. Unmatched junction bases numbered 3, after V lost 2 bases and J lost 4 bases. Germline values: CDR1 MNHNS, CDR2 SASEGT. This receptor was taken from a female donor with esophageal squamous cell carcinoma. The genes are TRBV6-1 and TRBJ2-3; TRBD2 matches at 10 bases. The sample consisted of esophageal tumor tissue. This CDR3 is CASSESSGGSDTQYF. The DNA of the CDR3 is TGTGCCAGCAGTGAATCTAGCGGGGGATCAGATACGCAGTATTTT.